What follows describes a single T cell receptor beta chain. Profiled with immunoSEQ multiplex PCR; TCRdb holds only in-frame clones, not every one. The data hold 40,000 to 50,000 clones, with 85% to 95% observed a single time. The entry originates in a study of T cell changes during pregnancy in multiple sclerosis. Germline CDR1 is SGHRS and CDR2 is YFSETQ. This CDR3 is built from 14 residues. V lost 5 bases, J lost 7 bases, and 9 bases stayed unmatched. The receptor was derived from a female donor with multiple sclerosis, enrolled in a pregnancy study. The sample consisted of CD4+ T cells from peripheral blood mononuclear cells, taken in the third trimester of pregnancy. The V and J genes are TRBV5-1 and TRBJ2-1; 7 nucleotides align to TRBD1. For the CDR3, the DNA is TGCGCCAGCAGTACCGGACAGGACTGGAATGAGCAGTTCTTC. This translates into CASSTGQDWNEQFF. The full variable domain, its missing parts supplied by reference TRBV5-1 and TRBJ2-1, is KAGVTQTPRYLIKTRGQQVTLSCSPISGHRSVSWYQQTPGQGLQFLFEYFSETQRNKGNFPGRFSGRQFSNSRSEMNVSTLELGDSALYLCASSTGQDWNEQFFGPGTRLTVL.